In this sample, the clone carrying this T cell receptor (beta chain) turned up once. Antigen: not known. The CDR3 covers 14 residues. V dropped 5 bases and J dropped 1; count of bases not matched to a gene: 3. CDR1 and CDR2 (germline): SGDLS, YYNGEE. Time point reported: after dendritic cell vaccination, including at tumor progression/relapse. This sample is drawn from a study of glioma-infiltrating T cells after dendritic cell vaccination. Looking at the study overall: Samples are from glioblastoma patients in Phase I and II dendritic cell vaccine trials. Treatment, given 2003 to 2012, was autologous tumor lysate-pulsed dendritic cell vaccination. Patients received three intradermal dendritic cell vaccine injections at biweekly intervals. Study observations and caveats: Survival was not directly related to TCR clonality in these patients.

The table came from immunoSEQ multiplex PCR; TCRdb's copy has only in-frame clones and leaves some out. The sample holds tens of thousands of clones; about 80% are singletons and the top ten take roughly 14%. The sequenced sample was blood, obtained after dendritic cell vaccination. This TCR came from a human donor with glioblastoma. The chain couples TRBV9 to TRBJ2-3; 8 nucleotides match TRBD1. The CDR3 DNA follows: TGTGCCAGCAGGAAGGGACAGGGCACAGATACGCAGTATTTT. Protein sequence: CASRKGQGTDTQYF.